Presented here are 10 T cell receptor beta chains from one specimen sequenced in a study of CD4+ T cells in melanoma. Libraries were prepared by immunoSEQ multiplex PCR; TCRdb keeps only in-frame clonotypes and omits some of them. This sample has around 13,000 clones, with roughly 72% found just once. Sample: cells from a culture (not recorded whether cultured in vitro). All receptors come from a human donor with melanoma.

V and J are TRBV5-4 and TRBJ2-1, with D perhaps assigned TRBD1 or TRBD2 (5 bases each). Germline values: CDR1 SGHNT, CDR2 YYREEE (reference sequence). This CDR3 contains 16 residues. Trimming pared 0 bases from V and 1 base from J, leaving 11 bases between. The CDR3 DNA is TGTGCCAGCAGCTTGGGAGGGGCACGGTCCTACAATGAGCAGTTCTTC. Protein sequence: CASSLGGARSYNEQFF.

In this sample, this clone turned up a few times. The rearrangement uses TRBV19 and TRBJ2-3; unclear D gene. Germline-derived CDR1 and CDR2 are LNHDA and SQIVND (reference sequence). The CDR3 spans 12 residues. CDR3 nucleotides: TGTTCAACCAGAGGCCCCGGAGATACGCAGTATTTT. Protein product: CSTRGPGDTQYF.

This clone has a handful of counts. The chain combines TRBV7-9 with TRBJ2-7; the D gene could be TRBD1 or TRBD2 (6 bases each). Germline values: CDR1 SEHNR, CDR2 FQNEAQ (reference sequence). V was shortened by 5 bases and J by 10 bases, with 12 bases between the two germline ends. The CDR3 runs to 11 residues. The CDR3 region has the DNA TGTGCCAGCAGCCGGAGGGACACCCAGTACTTC. Translated, it gives CASSRRDTQYF.

The V call is TRBV5-1, the J call TRBJ2-3, with TRBD2 identical over 9 bases. The CDR3 runs to 15 residues. J gave up 2 bases and V 3 bases, and 4 bases lay outside the gene matches. Germline lookup yields CDR1 SGHRS and CDR2 YFSETQ. The CDR3 DNA follows: TGCGCCAGCAGCTCGGGACTAGCCGACACAGATACGCAGTATTTT. Protein product: CASSSGLADTDTQYF.

The chain uses TRBV30 and TRBJ1-3; possibly TRBD1 for D (5 bases). This CDR3 contains 14 residues. Germline V CDR1 and CDR2: GTSNPN, SVGIG (reference sequence). Trimming removed 4 bases from V and 5 bases from J, with 15 bases in between. The CDR3 protein is CAWIPTGGRNTIYF. The CDR3 bases are TGTGCCTGGATCCCAACAGGCGGGAGAAACACCATATATTTT.

As DNA, the CDR3 is TGTGCCAGCAGTGAGTGGGAGACCCAGTACTTC. Translation gives CASSEWETQYF. V gene TRBV2 combines with J gene TRBJ2-5; D is undetermined. CDR1 and CDR2 from the germline V gene are SNHLY and FYNNEI. CDR3 size: 11 residues. Trimming stripped 3 bases from V and 5 bases from J, with 4 bases between.

The chain is built from TRBV15 and TRBJ2-2; TRBD1 matches 7 bases. Germline CDR1 reads LNHNV; CDR2 reads YYDKDF (reference sequence). V shed 2 bases and J 5 bases; nucleotides not matched to a gene: 5. The CDR3 has 15 amino acids. The CDR3 DNA is TGTGCCACCAGCAGAATCACAGGGGTTACCGGGGAGCTGTTTTTT. The encoded protein is CATSRITGVTGELFF.

The V gene is TRBV2, the J gene TRBJ1-2, with TRBD1 as a possible D gene (5 bases). The CDR3 has 14 amino acids. Germline V CDR1 and CDR2: SNHLY, FYNNEI. The ends were cut back, 4 bases at V and 0 bases at J, with 9 bases in the middle. The CDR3 DNA follows: TGTGCCAGCAGTGGACAGACATCTAACTATGGCTACACCTTC. It specifies CASSGQTSNYGYTF.

The chain couples TRBV29-1 to TRBJ1-2; no clear D. Deletions cut 7 bases from V and 3 bases from J, with 21 bases between. In germline, CDR1 is SQVTM, CDR2 ANQGSEA. CDR3 size: 15 residues. The CDR3 nucleotides are TGCAGCGCACACCTTATGGGCAGGCAACACTATGGCTACACCTTC. It yields the protein CSAHLMGRQHYGYTF.

The J gene is TRBJ2-7, the V gene TRBV29-1; TRBD2 is a possible D gene (5 bases). The CDR3 contains 13 residues. V was clipped by 4 bases and J by 3 bases, with 13 bases between them. Germline lookup yields CDR1 SQVTM and CDR2 ANQGSEA. The CDR3 DNA sequence: TGCAGCGTTGTTAAGGAGGAAGGCTACGAGCAGTACTTC. It codes for CSVVKEEGYEQYF.